A selection of T cell receptor beta chains follows, all from one sample in a study of beta chain features in type 1 diabetes. TCRdb's table, derived via immunoSEQ multiplex PCR, lists solely in-frame clones and lacks some. There are under 150,000 clones in the sample; under 60% occur only once, and 0.35% to 0.5% lies in the top ten. Sequenced sample: Tregs from blood. The receptors derive from a man younger than 30 in good health. CDR3s include the opening cysteine and the closing phenylalanine or tryptophan. D genes are given only for firm matches. Size is omitted from some rows. Given values are once, few, many or a class for expanded clones.

j_call,clone_size,d_call,v_call,cdr3_aa,cdr3_nt
TRBJ2-1,.,.,TRBV30,CAWRGASSYNEQFF,TGTGCCTGGAGGGGTGCTAGCTCCTACAATGAGCAGTTCTTC
TRBJ1-1,.,.,TRBV19,CASSRMGAGEEAFF,TGTGCCAGTAGTCGGATGGGGGCAGGGGAGGAAGCTTTCTTT
TRBJ2-7,few,TRBD2,TRBV29-1,CSVEGALGGRSYEQYF,TGCAGCGTTGAAGGGGCCCTTGGCGGGAGATCCTACGAGCAGTACTTC
TRBJ1-2,few,.,TRBV19,CASSLQGRYGYTF,TGTGCCAGTAGTCTACAGGGAAGGTACGGCTACACCTTC
TRBJ2-2,.,.,TRBV18,CASSPTGNTGELFF,TGTGCCAGCTCACCGACAGGGAACACCGGGGAGCTGTTTTTT
TRBJ2-6,.,.,TRBV19,CASRFVRAGANVLTF,TGTGCCAGTAGATTTGTGAGGGCTGGGGCCAACGTCCTGACTTTC
TRBJ2-2,.,TRBD2,TRBV5-4,CASSLAGGRMNTGELFF,TGTGCCAGCAGCTTGGCCGGCGGGAGGATGAACACCGGGGAGCTGTTTTTT
TRBJ2-3,.,.,TRBV27,CASSFMGPSTDTQYF,TGTGCCAGCAGTTTCATGGGGCCATCCACAGATACGCAGTATTTT
TRBJ1-5,.,TRBD1,TRBV10-3,CAISDPGQGVLVVQPQHF,TGTGCCATCAGCGATCCGGGACAGGGGGTTTTGGTAGTTCAGCCCCAGCATTTT
TRBJ2-4,few,.,TRBV23-1,CASKGRALLAKNIQYF,TGCGCCAGCAAGGGCAGGGCACTTCTAGCCAAAAACATTCAGTACTTC
TRBJ2-3,.,.,TRBV30,CAWSGRGTQYF,TGTGCCTGGAGTGGAAGGGGGACGCAGTATTTT
TRBJ2-7,few,TRBD2,TRBV5-4,CASSKTSGRSYEQYF,TGTGCCAGCAGCAAGACTAGCGGGAGAAGCTACGAGCAGTACTTC
TRBJ2-7,.,.,TRBV9,CASSSRLTGSSYEQYF,TGTGCCAGCAGCTCCCGACTGACGGGAAGCTCCTACGAGCAGTACTTC
TRBJ2-7,.,.,TRBV7-6,CASSQGGTFYEQYF,TGTGCCAGCAGCCAAGGCGGGACTTTCTACGAGCAGTACTTC
TRBJ2-1,.,.,TRBV4-1,CASTHDRAYSYNEQFF,TGCGCCAGCACCCATGACAGAGCCTACTCCTACAATGAGCAGTTCTTC
TRBJ1-1,.,.,TRBV10-3,CAISGYRSWGGTEAFF,TGTGCCATCAGTGGATACAGGTCTTGGGGGGGGACTGAAGCTTTCTTT
TRBJ2-3,.,.,TRBV5-4,CASSLLADTQYF,TGTGCCAGCAGCTTGTTAGCGGATACGCAGTATTTT
TRBJ1-2,.,.,TRBV28,CASSLSGSGYGYTF,TGTGCCAGCAGTTTAAGTGGCTCTGGCTATGGCTACACCTTC
TRBJ2-2,.,.,TRBV6-6,CASINRVGTGELFF,TGTGCCAGCATCAACAGGGTGGGCACCGGGGAGCTGTTTTTT
TRBJ2-3,few,.,TRBV7-9,CASSLLWRNTDTQYF,TGTGCCAGCAGCTTATTATGGCGGAACACAGATACGCAGTATTTT
TRBJ2-1,.,TRBD2,TRBV5-4,CASSLGGRATYNEQFF,TGTGCCAGCAGCTTGGGAGGGAGGGCGACCTACAATGAGCAGTTCTTC
TRBJ2-7,.,.,TRBV7-2,CASSFLHEQYF,TGTGCCAGCAGCTTCCTCCACGAGCAGTACTTC
TRBJ1-3,few,.,TRBV7-2,CASSRQDLRSGNTIYF,TGTGCCAGCAGTCGACAGGATCTCCGCTCTGGAAACACCATATATTTT
TRBJ2-2,.,TRBD2,TRBV6-6,CASRSLAGANTGELFF,TGTGCCAGCAGATCCCTAGCGGGGGCGAACACCGGGGAGCTGTTTTTT
TRBJ2-5,.,TRBD1,TRBV6-5,CASSLQGAQETQYF,TGTGCCAGCAGCCTACAGGGGGCCCAAGAGACCCAGTACTTC
TRBJ2-7,.,TRBD1,TRBV19,CASRRQGWDEQYF,TGTGCCAGTAGAAGACAGGGTTGGGACGAGCAGTACTTC
TRBJ2-2,.,.,TRBV19,CASTPQSAGNTGELFF,TGTGCCAGTACCCCCCAGTCGGCAGGGAACACCGGGGAGCTGTTTTTT
TRBJ2-7,.,TRBD2,TRBV2,CASSDPRLASPYEQYF,TGTGCCAGCAGTGACCCCCGACTAGCGAGTCCCTACGAGCAGTACTTC
TRBJ1-2,.,.,TRBV19,CASRLTGQPSYGYTF,TGTGCCAGTAGATTGACGGGACAACCTTCCTATGGCTACACCTTC
TRBJ2-7,.,TRBD1,TRBV9,CASSPTFIRAGGIEQYF,TGTGCCAGCAGCCCCACTTTTATCCGGGCAGGGGGCATCGAGCAGTACTTC
TRBJ2-5,.,TRBD1,TRBV19,CASSHRGRETQYF,TGTGCCAGTAGCCACAGGGGGCGGGAGACCCAGTACTTC
TRBJ2-1,.,TRBD2,TRBV7-9,CASSPRGDKEFF,TGTGCCAGCAGCCCCCGGGGGGATAAGGAGTTCTTC
TRBJ1-2,.,.,TRBV7-9,CASSLTPNIYGYTF,TGTGCCAGCAGCTTGACACCAAATATCTATGGCTACACCTTC
TRBJ1-3,.,.,TRBV4-2,CASSRGSDGGNTIYF,TGTGCCAGCAGCCGAGGATCAGACGGAGGAAACACCATATATTTT
TRBJ2-7,.,TRBD1,TRBV9,CASSPRTGGSYEQYF,TGTGCCAGCAGCCCACGGACAGGGGGGTCCTACGAGCAGTACTTC
TRBJ2-7,.,.,TRBV7-2,CASSLWSGTYEQYF,TGTGCCAGCAGCTTATGGTCAGGGACCTACGAGCAGTACTTC
TRBJ1-5,.,.,TRBV27,CASSSEGSNQPQHF,TGTGCCAGCAGTTCCGAGGGATCAAATCAGCCCCAGCATTTT
TRBJ1-1,few,.,TRBV18,CASSMGGRNTEAFF,TGTGCCAGCTCAATGGGGGGGAGGAACACTGAAGCTTTCTTT
TRBJ2-7,.,.,TRBV7-2,CASSLLRGYEQYF,TGTGCCAGCAGCCTACTTCGGGGCTACGAGCAGTACTTC
TRBJ2-2,few,TRBD2,TRBV5-1,CASSPRSGGYTGELFF,TGCGCCAGCAGCCCCCGTAGCGGGGGGTACACCGGGGAGCTGTTTTTT
TRBJ2-2,.,TRBD2,TRBV27,CASNRAGGPLNTGELFF,TGTGCCAGCAATAGAGCGGGGGGCCCCCTGAACACCGGGGAGCTGTTTTTT
TRBJ1-2,few,.,TRBV10-3,CATTGVGYGYTF,TGTGCCACCACCGGAGTGGGCTATGGCTACACCTTC
TRBJ2-3,.,.,TRBV6-8,CASSPGVNLSTDTQYF,TGTGCCAGCAGTCCAGGGGTAAACCTTAGCACAGATACGCAGTATTTT
TRBJ1-2,.,TRBD1,TRBV5-1,CASSPGRDRANYGYTF,TGCGCCAGCAGCCCCGGGCGGGACAGGGCCAACTATGGCTACACCTTC
TRBJ2-5,.,.,TRBV10-3,CAISYSDRNARQETQYF,TGTGCCATCAGTTACAGCGACAGGAACGCCCGGCAAGAGACCCAGTACTTC
TRBJ1-2,.,.,TRBV2,CASSSLRISGASYGYTF,TGTGCCAGCAGTAGTTTACGTATCTCAGGGGCGAGCTATGGCTACACCTTC
TRBJ2-2,.,TRBD2,TRBV9,CASSVNLAGAGGELFF,TGTGCCAGCAGCGTAAATCTAGCGGGCGCAGGCGGGGAGCTGTTTTTT
TRBJ1-4,.,.,TRBV5-6,CASSLAGTLNEKLFF,TGTGCCAGCAGCTTGGCCGGGACATTAAATGAAAAACTGTTTTTT
TRBJ2-6,.,TRBD1,TRBV7-8,CASSNRRRQGNNSGANVLTF,TGTGCCAGCAGCAACCGCCGCCGACAGGGGAATAACTCTGGGGCCAACGTCCTGACTTTC
TRBJ1-1,.,.,TRBV6-5,CASSYSGQGSEAFF,TGTGCCAGCAGTTACTCGGGGCAGGGAAGTGAAGCTTTCTTT
TRBJ2-5,.,.,TRBV7-7,CASSLALQETQYF,TGTGCCAGCAGCTTAGCCCTCCAAGAGACCCAGTACTTC
TRBJ2-7,.,TRBD1,TRBV19,CASSIDGTANYEQYF,TGTGCCAGTAGTATAGATGGGACAGCAAACTACGAGCAGTACTTC
TRBJ1-2,.,TRBD1,TRBV18,CASSPVGQGDGYTF,TGTGCCAGCTCACCGGTTGGACAGGGGGATGGCTACACCTTC
TRBJ2-1,.,TRBD1,TRBV6-5,CASSDRGQDEQFF,TGTGCCAGCTCCGACAGGGGGCAGGATGAGCAGTTCTTC
TRBJ2-5,.,.,TRBV5-4,CASRMARTAQETQYF,TGTGCCAGCAGAATGGCTCGGACAGCTCAAGAGACCCAGTACTTC
TRBJ1-2,few,TRBD1,TRBV6-1,CASSAGTGWSNDYGYTF,TGTGCCAGCAGTGCCGGGACAGGGTGGAGTAACGACTATGGCTACACCTTC
TRBJ2-7,.,TRBD2,TRBV7-2,CASSFTSGGGKQYF,TGTGCCAGCAGCTTTACTAGCGGGGGGGGGAAGCAGTACTTC
TRBJ2-3,.,TRBD2,TRBV6-1,CASSVRGGASTDTQYF,TGTGCCAGCAGTGTGCGCGGGGGGGCTAGCACAGATACGCAGTATTTT
TRBJ1-2,.,.,TRBV7-8,CASSRRGGGIYGYTF,TGTGCCAGCAGCCGCCGGGGAGGGGGGATTTATGGCTACACCTTC